This T cell receptor beta chain appears in the sequencing data of a study of blood T cell repertoires in COVID-19. About the research overall: COVID-19 samples collected from the United States, Italy and Spain covered acute and convalescent phases.

As handled by the study authors: Reference gene primer amplification in the assay estimated nucleated cell counts. The data were produced by immunoSEQ multiplex PCR, yet TCRdb's version contains in-frame clones alone and is incomplete. The V and J calls and clone size are taken from that table; D and trimming were inferred from the DNA. The sample includes approximately 260,000 clones, around 90% seen only once; the top ten take around 6.9%. The CDR3 is 15 residues long. Trimming left V 7 bases short and J 3 bases short, with 17 bases between. Germline CDR1 is MNHNY and CDR2 is SVGAGI (reference sequence).

Sequenced input: peripheral blood. The chain is built from TRBV6-6 and TRBJ2-3, with D perhaps TRBD1 (5 bases). The clonotype originates from a man aged 55 to 70 who had recovered from COVID-19. CDR3: CASTLGKTVTDTQYF. The DNA of the CDR3 is TGTGCCAGCACCCTAGGAAAGACAGTAACAGATACGCAGTATTTT.